Described below is a single TCR beta chain sequence and its context. The antigen is unknown. This sample is drawn from a study of tumor-infiltrating T cells and Merkel cell polyomavirus. Across the study: The study examined CD8+ T cells specific for the Merkel cell polyomavirus KLL epitope. Notes on the study in general: A limitation of this study is its small sample size. Tumors with about 5-108 KLL-specific clonotypes, versus 0-3, showed better MCC-specific survival. Responses to Merkel cell polyomavirus epitopes besides one were not studied.

Assay: immunoSEQ multiplex PCR; the TCRdb copy retains only in-frame clones and omits some. The profile shows 2,500 to 3,500 clones, approximately 85% of them singletons. Robust Merkel cell polyomavirus Large T antigen positivity by immunohistochemistry was seen in all patients' tumors. Patients were all Caucasian, aged roughly 50 to 85, median around 60. The specimen was tumor tissue. The clonotype was recovered from a man aged 50 to 59 with Merkel cell carcinoma.

The DNA of the CDR3 is TGTGCCAGCAGCGCGACGGACGCGGGGCAAGAGACCCAGTACTTC. It specifies CASSATDAGQETQYF. The rearrangement links TRBV7-9 to TRBJ2-5, with D maybe TRBD2 (6 bases). Between the trimmed V and J ends, which lost 5 bases and 2 bases, there was a span of 15 bases. The CDR3 loop spans 15 amino acids. Looked up from germline, CDR1 is SEHNR and CDR2 is FQNEAQ (reference sequence).